This TCR beta chain was recovered during a study of cytomegalovirus exposure and HLA in healthy donors (dated by TCRdb to the late 2010s). Broadly, across the study: An earlier analysis of several hundred of the donors reported approximately 290 Gb of sequence data and approximately 110 million unique TCR beta sequences from 150 million to 200 million T cells. An earlier analysis of around 580 of the donors used high-throughput TCR beta sequencing to judge whether each TCR beta V gene segment behaved as functional or pseudogenic. Of the 350 to 400 genotyped donors, approximately 83% fell in the genetic ancestry cluster associated with self-reported Caucasian donors. Roughly 300 gigabases of sequencing data and around 90 million unique TCR sequences made up an early release that covered nearly 650 HLA-typed donors. A separate validation cohort of 100 to 150 different subjects was used in addition to the 666-subject first cohort. High-throughput TCR immunosequencing, statistical association of individual TCRs with disease status, and machine learning were combined to predict cytomegalovirus infection status. Using immunosequencing, the study profiled T cell repertoires from 666 subjects and related those repertoires to cytomegalovirus serostatus. Among roughly 400 genotyped donors of the cohort, an average of around 250,000 unique TCR beta nucleotide sequences was sequenced per donor, of which 15% to 20% were non-productive. All discovery cohort repertoires had been generated using a single sequencing platform. The number of typed donors differed by locus: about 629-640 for A, B, C, DRB1 and DQB1; about 520 for DQA1; approximately 610 for DPA1; and roughly 470 for DPB1. A later genetic analysis took genome-wide SNP genotypes for about 55% of the roughly 670 donors and used that subset as a discovery cohort. In a later analysis, previously published TCR beta repertoires from 600 to 850 donors were re-analyzed and high-resolution HLA genotyping was added so that TCR occurrence patterns could be studied. Five DR-DQ haplotypes were treated as single units for association and clustering because of strong linkage in the cohort. The study aimed to test whether cataloging public T cell receptors could reveal signatures of past pathogen exposure. Both class I and class II loci were covered by HLA typing, at four-digit resolution. Donor age, sex, ethnicity and CMV serostatus were compiled alongside the repertoire data. Rather than drawing on any new phenotypic data, the later analysis identified candidate immune exposures from TCR beta sequences and the way those sequences occurred across donors.

As regards this clone: Its antigen target is currently unknown. Nothing much larger sits one base from this clone, and base qualities are not available.

The CDR3 has 16 amino acids, counting the end cysteine and phenylalanine. The sequence is cut down to CDR3 DNA, 48 bases in frame from base 1. V and J lose 7 bases and 2 bases, and a span of 18 bases separates them. The germline V gene (reference sequence) yields LNHDA for CDR1 and SQIVND for CDR2. The method was the immunoSEQ multiplex PCR assay. For the multiplex PCR, a mixture combining 60 forward primers for TCR Vbeta segments and 13 reverse primers for TCR Jbeta segments was used. The CDR3 region of rearranged TCR beta genes was amplified from genomic DNA with a multiplex PCR assay. The Illumina HiSeq System was used to sequence the amplified TCR beta libraries as 87-base-pair reads. In the source study's methods: Across the 670 or so repertoires, a later analysis counted 80 million or so unique TCR beta chains, some 11 million of which were shared by at least two donors. To remove PCR and sequencing errors, raw reads were error-corrected and collapsed into unique sequences using a nearest-neighbor algorithm that merged closely related sequences. To assign V, D and J gene segments, CDR3 sequences were aligned to IMGT reference sequences. Each retained sequence needed at least a six-nucleotide match to both a V gene segment and a J gene segment. A rearrangement was called productive if the CDR3 had no stop codons and remained in frame with V and J, and every other rearrangement was called non-productive. Following IMGT convention, CDR3 was defined as the stretch from the second conserved V-encoded cysteine to the conserved J-encoded phenylalanine. The earlier analysis of about 590 of the donors excluded sequences that lacked an unambiguous match to a single V gene segment. An earlier analysis of over 450 of the donors classified V segments as functional when productive rearrangements were above 56.7% and as segregating when the standard deviation between donors was above 5%. A statistical classification framework was developed to diagnose cytomegalovirus status using the catalog of TCR beta chain sequences. In a later analysis, TCR nucleotide sequences were compared against IMGT/GENE-DB human TR gene sequences so that V and J genes could be assigned. A later analysis assigned CDR3 sequences and most-parsimonious VDJ recombination scenarios with the TCRdist pipeline. In a later analysis, each TCR beta chain was defined by its CDR3 amino acid sequence together with its V-gene family, and reads lacking a unique V-gene family were excluded. In a later analysis, 500 to 700 highly shared, low-generation-probability nucleotide sequences were removed to address suspected cross-contamination and a sequencing artifact. For each public chain, a later analysis derived a clonal expansion index from normalized ranks of inferred template counts within each repertoire. A later analysis computed generation probabilities with a VDJ recombination model fitted to out-of-frame rearrangements, and checked the results against IGoR. A later analysis scored TCR-TCR, TCR-HLA and TCR-CMV co-occurrence with hypergeometric tests, applying a repertoire-size bias correction to TCR pairs. False discovery rates were estimated in a later analysis by permuting HLA or CMV assignments 20 times. A later analysis grouped co-occurring TCRs with DBSCAN, adding TCRdist sequence similarity when clustering within HLA-allele-positive subsets. Co-occurrence clustering excluded repertoires with fewer than 30,000 or more than 120,000 public chains, plus five with anomalous nucleotide sharing. TCRdb stores this immuneACCESS table with in-frame sequences only. Part of the clones is absent; in the studies checked, under half of the shortfall reflects unresolved V genes, and no reason is known for the rest. D and trimming come from the DNA, and the V and J calls and clone size come from that table. This sample gives some 120,000 clones in total; 65% to 85% of them show up just once. Of the sample, around 1.2% falls within the top ten clones.

The cohort comprised around 690 healthy bone marrow donors. All cohort members were sampled while nominally healthy, although unrecorded immune exposures were likely present. The donor tested CMV seronegative, placing the donor among the 350 to 400 seronegative members of the cohort. Every donor gave a peripheral blood sample, and the peripheral blood mononuclear cells from that sample were used for TCR beta sequencing. Genomic DNA extraction from the blood cell samples was performed with the Qiagen DNeasy Blood Extraction Kit. Broader findings and caveats from the paper: Presence/absence analyses assumed roughly uniform sequencing depth across donors, an assumption that may not hold. In a later analysis, the rate of TCR association differed among HLA loci, with DRB1 alleles having the most associated TCRs and HLA-C alleles having the fewest. In vitro tests confirmed that a few of the cytomegalovirus-associated TCR beta chains recognize cytomegalovirus antigens. Assigning TCR associations to individual alleles was difficult when HLA alleles, especially DR and DQ, strongly co-occurred. While some public TCRs were present in many individuals, most TCR sequences turned up only very rarely across donors. Several of the top co-occurrence clusters appeared to be linked to parvovirus B19, influenza, CMV and Epstein-Barr virus, according to a later analysis. Correlated functional status among segregating V segments might be attributable to linkage disequilibrium, but an unknown experimental factor could not be ruled out. In a later analysis, about 16,000 TCR beta sequences were associated with specific HLA alleles at a false discovery rate of 0.05. V-gene and J-gene trimming of TCR beta chains was associated with a missense DCLRE1C variant in a later genetic analysis, and the association was replicated in an independent cohort. Because counts were too low, some 16 rarely observed V segments, including chromosome 9 orphons, were excluded from the earlier analysis of 587 of the donors. In this cohort, only TCR beta chains were sequenced, and detectable features were limited by the absence of alpha or paired-chain data. The authors suggested that the approach could potentially be generalized to other disease states and immunological phenotypes. A further reported finding was that TCR beta sequences accurately predicted the HLA-A and HLA-B alleles for most subjects in the first cohort. The 87-base-pair reads could not distinguish some IMGT-functional V segments, including TRBV6-2 and TRBV6-3, so those segments were excluded. The only immune exposure information available for the cohort was CMV serostatus. A later genetic analysis reported fewer N-insertions in productive TCRs among donors in an Asian-associated ancestry cluster than the roughly 720-donor mean. The study listed approximately 150 TCR beta chains as associated with cytomegalovirus. A group of highly shared sequence variants was considered likely to be a technical artifact of the sequencing pipeline. A later analysis found that HLA-associated TCR beta chains were more clonally expanded and had lower generation probabilities than equally common non-associated chains. In both the original and validation cohorts, the classifier was reported to diagnose cytomegalovirus status with high specificity and sensitivity. According to a later analysis, most CMV-associated TCR beta chains appeared to be HLA-restricted, and the HLA associations seemed to be driven largely by CMV exposure. Because HLA typing was unavailable for some donors at each locus, only the typed subset was used in association tests. An earlier analysis of around 600 of the donors showed that most TCR beta V segments appeared in productive rearrangements either about 90% or about 30% of the time, which broadly matched IMGT annotations.

Sequencing was carried out using PBMCs. The chain was built from TRBV19 and TRBJ1-5, with the D gene uncertain. The clonotype comes from a man in his fifties in good health and CMV-seronegative. This receptor has the CDR3 CASTYNPQRGNQPQHF. The nucleotides read TGTGCCAGTACTTATAACCCCCAGAGGGGCAATCAGCCCCAGCATTTT.